Listed below are T cell receptor beta chains from one sample, sequenced in a study of cytomegalovirus exposure and HLA in healthy donors. Generated by immunoSEQ multiplex PCR, the TCRdb table keeps only in-frame clones and is missing some. This table has about 190,000 clones, 84% appearing once. The sequencing sample was made of PBMCs. The receptors here all came from a boy younger than 18 in good health and CMV-seronegative. Each CDR3 is given with its conserved first and last residue. A D gene is named only where the DNA matches it firmly. Size tells how often a clone was seen (once, few, many) or the class of an expanded clone, and some rows leave it out.

cdr3_nt: TGTGCCAGCAGGTCCTACTCTGGAAACACCATATATTTT; cdr3_aa: CASRSYSGNTIYF; v_call: TRBV9; clone_size: NA; d_call: NA; j_call: TRBJ1-3
cdr3_nt: TGTGCCAGCAGTGAATATTGGGGCGGGGGCGGCAATCAGCCCCAGCATTTT; cdr3_aa: CASSEYWGGGGNQPQHF; v_call: TRBV6-1; clone_size: NA; d_call: NA; j_call: TRBJ1-5
cdr3_nt: TGCAGCGTTGTCGGCGGGAGGGGGGGTAGCACAGATACGCAGTATTTT; cdr3_aa: CSVVGGRGGSTDTQYF; v_call: TRBV29-1; clone_size: NA; d_call: TRBD2; j_call: TRBJ2-3
cdr3_nt: TGCGCCAGCAGGGAGGGACAGAACTATGGCTACACCTTC; cdr3_aa: CASREGQNYGYTF; v_call: TRBV5-1; clone_size: NA; d_call: TRBD1; j_call: TRBJ1-2
cdr3_nt: TGTGCCTGGCGGGTATTCGGGACAGGGCATGCAGATACGCAGTATTTT; cdr3_aa: CAWRVFGTGHADTQYF; v_call: TRBV30; clone_size: NA; d_call: TRBD1; j_call: TRBJ2-3
cdr3_nt: TGTGCCAGCAGGAACCAGGGGACGTACAATGAGCAGTTCTTC; cdr3_aa: CASRNQGTYNEQFF; v_call: TRBV6-1; clone_size: NA; d_call: NA; j_call: TRBJ2-1
cdr3_nt: TGTGCCAGCAGCCACGACAGGGACAAGACCCAGTACTTC; cdr3_aa: CASSHDRDKTQYF; v_call: TRBV6-1; clone_size: few; d_call: TRBD1; j_call: TRBJ2-5
cdr3_nt: TGTGCCAGCAGCGTGGGACGTAGGAGCTCCTACGAGCAGTACTTC; cdr3_aa: CASSVGRRSSYEQYF; v_call: TRBV5-4; clone_size: NA; d_call: NA; j_call: TRBJ2-7
cdr3_nt: TGTGCCAGCAGTTTATTGGCGACTGAGGTTGAAAAACTGTTTTTT; cdr3_aa: CASSLLATEVEKLFF; v_call: TRBV28; clone_size: NA; d_call: NA; j_call: TRBJ1-4
cdr3_nt: TGTGCCAGCCGCCAGGGGGCCGTTGGCTACACCTTC; cdr3_aa: CASRQGAVGYTF; v_call: TRBV6-5; clone_size: few; d_call: TRBD1; j_call: TRBJ1-2
cdr3_nt: TGTGCCAGCCGGAATACCCTCGGCGGGAGCACCTACAATGAGCAGTTCTTC; cdr3_aa: CASRNTLGGSTYNEQFF; v_call: TRBV28; clone_size: NA; d_call: TRBD2; j_call: TRBJ2-1
cdr3_nt: TGTGCGAGTACCGGCAGGGCTTACCTTGGGCAGCCCCAGCATTTT; cdr3_aa: CASTGRAYLGQPQHF; v_call: TRBV19; clone_size: NA; d_call: NA; j_call: TRBJ1-5
cdr3_nt: TGTGCCAGCAGCTTAGGCCGGGTAGGGAGTGGGTCGGCTCAGCCCCAGCATTTT; cdr3_aa: CASSLGRVGSGSAQPQHF; v_call: TRBV7-2; clone_size: NA; d_call: NA; j_call: TRBJ1-5
cdr3_nt: TGTGCCAGCAGCCAAGAAGCGGGAGAGGGTTACTACGAGCAGTACTTC; cdr3_aa: CASSQEAGEGYYEQYF; v_call: TRBV4-2; clone_size: many; d_call: TRBD2; j_call: TRBJ2-7
cdr3_nt: TGTGCCAGCAGCTTAGCGAGAGGACAGGGGCGCAATCAGCCCCAGCATTTT; cdr3_aa: CASSLARGQGRNQPQHF; v_call: TRBV7-9; clone_size: NA; d_call: TRBD1; j_call: TRBJ1-5
cdr3_nt: TGTGCCAGTTCGACAGGGCCGAGGGTCATGAACACTGAAGCTTTCTTT; cdr3_aa: CASSTGPRVMNTEAFF; v_call: TRBV19; clone_size: once; d_call: TRBD1; j_call: TRBJ1-1
cdr3_nt: TGTGCCAGCAGCGTAGGATCAGCGGGGGGGCAAGAGACCCAGTACTTC; cdr3_aa: CASSVGSAGGQETQYF; v_call: TRBV9; clone_size: NA; d_call: TRBD2; j_call: TRBJ2-5
cdr3_nt: TGTGCCAGCAGCTTGGGGGCAGGGGCCGACGAGCAGTACTTC; cdr3_aa: CASSLGAGADEQYF; v_call: TRBV7-9; clone_size: NA; d_call: NA; j_call: TRBJ2-7
cdr3_nt: TGTGCCAGCAGCTCCTCAGGGACAGGGGGACGAGAGACCCAGTACTTC; cdr3_aa: CASSSSGTGGRETQYF; v_call: TRBV9; clone_size: NA; d_call: TRBD1; j_call: TRBJ2-5
cdr3_nt: TGTGCCAGCAGCTCACAGGCTCCTGAAGCTTTCTTT; cdr3_aa: CASSSQAPEAFF; v_call: TRBV7-8; clone_size: NA; d_call: NA; j_call: TRBJ1-1
cdr3_nt: TGTGCCTGGAGTCACGGGACAGGGTGGCGGGAAGCTTTCTTT; cdr3_aa: CAWSHGTGWREAFF; v_call: TRBV30; clone_size: few; d_call: TRBD1; j_call: TRBJ1-1
cdr3_nt: TGTGCCAGTAGTACTGGGACGGGAGGATACGAGCAGTACTTC; cdr3_aa: CASSTGTGGYEQYF; v_call: TRBV19; clone_size: NA; d_call: TRBD2; j_call: TRBJ2-7
cdr3_nt: TGTGCCAGCAGCCCGGGGGCCTTAGGGGGGGCTGGGCCCAGGCAGCCCCAGCATTTT; cdr3_aa: CASSPGALGGAGPRQPQHF; v_call: TRBV7-8; clone_size: NA; d_call: NA; j_call: TRBJ1-5
cdr3_nt: TGTGCCAGCTCACCAGCGGGACGCAGCACAGATACGCAGTATTTT; cdr3_aa: CASSPAGRSTDTQYF; v_call: TRBV18; clone_size: NA; d_call: NA; j_call: TRBJ2-3
cdr3_nt: TGTGCCAGCAGCGTAACAGGGGAGGAGACCCAGTACTTC; cdr3_aa: CASSVTGEETQYF; v_call: TRBV5-4; clone_size: NA; d_call: TRBD1; j_call: TRBJ2-5
cdr3_nt: TGTGCCAGCAGCCCCGGGACTAGCTCTTCCTACAATGAGCAGTTCTTC; cdr3_aa: CASSPGTSSSYNEQFF; v_call: TRBV5-4; clone_size: NA; d_call: TRBD2; j_call: TRBJ2-1